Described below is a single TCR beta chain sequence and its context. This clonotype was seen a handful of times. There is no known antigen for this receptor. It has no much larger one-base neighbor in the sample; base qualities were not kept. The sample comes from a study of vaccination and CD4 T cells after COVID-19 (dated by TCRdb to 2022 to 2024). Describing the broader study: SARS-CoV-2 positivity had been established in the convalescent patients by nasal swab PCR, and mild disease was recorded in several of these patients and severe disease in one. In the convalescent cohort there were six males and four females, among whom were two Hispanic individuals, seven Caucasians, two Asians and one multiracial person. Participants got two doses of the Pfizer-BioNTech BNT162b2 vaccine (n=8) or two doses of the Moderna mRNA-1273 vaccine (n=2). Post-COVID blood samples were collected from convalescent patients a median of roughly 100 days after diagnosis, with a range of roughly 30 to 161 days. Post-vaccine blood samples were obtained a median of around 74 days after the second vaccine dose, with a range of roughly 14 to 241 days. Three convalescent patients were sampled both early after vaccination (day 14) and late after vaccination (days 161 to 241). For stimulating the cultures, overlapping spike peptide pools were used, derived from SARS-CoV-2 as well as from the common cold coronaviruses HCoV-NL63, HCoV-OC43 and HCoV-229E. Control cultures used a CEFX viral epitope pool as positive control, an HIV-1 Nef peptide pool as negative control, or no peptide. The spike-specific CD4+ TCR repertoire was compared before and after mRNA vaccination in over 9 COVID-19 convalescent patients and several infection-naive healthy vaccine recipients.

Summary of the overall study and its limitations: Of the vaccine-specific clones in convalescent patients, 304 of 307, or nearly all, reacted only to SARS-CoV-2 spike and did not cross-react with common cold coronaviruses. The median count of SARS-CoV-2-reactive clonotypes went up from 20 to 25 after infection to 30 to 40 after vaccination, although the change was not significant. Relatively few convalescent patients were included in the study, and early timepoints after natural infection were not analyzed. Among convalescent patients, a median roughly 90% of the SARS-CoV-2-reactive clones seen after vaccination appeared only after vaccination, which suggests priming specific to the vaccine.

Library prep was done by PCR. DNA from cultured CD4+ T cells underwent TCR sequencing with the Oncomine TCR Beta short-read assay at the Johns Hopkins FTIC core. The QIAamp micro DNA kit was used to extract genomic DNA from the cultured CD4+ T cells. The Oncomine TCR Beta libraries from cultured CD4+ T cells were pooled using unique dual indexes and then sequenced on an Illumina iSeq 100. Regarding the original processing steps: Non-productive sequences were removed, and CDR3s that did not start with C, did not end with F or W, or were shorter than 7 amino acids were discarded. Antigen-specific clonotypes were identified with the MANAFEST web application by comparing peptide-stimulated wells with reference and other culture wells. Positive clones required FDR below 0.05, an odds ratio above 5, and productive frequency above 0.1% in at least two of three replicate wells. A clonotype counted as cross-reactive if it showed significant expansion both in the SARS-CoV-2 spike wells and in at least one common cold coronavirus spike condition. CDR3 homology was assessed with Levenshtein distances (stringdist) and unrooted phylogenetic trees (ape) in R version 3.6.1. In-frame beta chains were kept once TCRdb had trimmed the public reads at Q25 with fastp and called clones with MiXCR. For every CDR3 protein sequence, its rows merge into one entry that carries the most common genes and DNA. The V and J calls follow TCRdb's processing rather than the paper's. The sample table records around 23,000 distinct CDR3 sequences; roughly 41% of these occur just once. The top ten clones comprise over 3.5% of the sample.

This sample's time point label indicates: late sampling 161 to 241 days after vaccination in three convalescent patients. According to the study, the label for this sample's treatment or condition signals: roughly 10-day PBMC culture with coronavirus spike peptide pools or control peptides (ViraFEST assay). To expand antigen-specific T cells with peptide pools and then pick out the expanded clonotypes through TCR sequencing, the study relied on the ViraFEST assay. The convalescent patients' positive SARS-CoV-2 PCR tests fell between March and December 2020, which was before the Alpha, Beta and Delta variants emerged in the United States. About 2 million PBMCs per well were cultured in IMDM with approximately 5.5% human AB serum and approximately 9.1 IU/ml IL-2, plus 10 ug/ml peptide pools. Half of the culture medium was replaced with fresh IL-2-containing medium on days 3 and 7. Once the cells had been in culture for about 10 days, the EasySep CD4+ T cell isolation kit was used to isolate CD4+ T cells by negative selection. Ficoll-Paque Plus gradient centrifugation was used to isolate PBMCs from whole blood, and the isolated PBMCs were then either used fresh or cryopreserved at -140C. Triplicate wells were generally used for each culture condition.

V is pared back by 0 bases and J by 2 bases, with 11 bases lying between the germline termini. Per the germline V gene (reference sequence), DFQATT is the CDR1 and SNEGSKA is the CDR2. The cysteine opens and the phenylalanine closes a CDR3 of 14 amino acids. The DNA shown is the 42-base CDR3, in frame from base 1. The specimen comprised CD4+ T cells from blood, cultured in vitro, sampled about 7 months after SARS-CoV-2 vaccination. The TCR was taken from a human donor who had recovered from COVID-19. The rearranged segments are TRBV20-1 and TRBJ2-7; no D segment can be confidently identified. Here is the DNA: TGCAGTGCTAGAGATCCCCGCACTCCCTACGAGCAGTACTTC. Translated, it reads CSARDPRTPYEQYF.